Listed below are T cell receptor beta chains from one sample, sequenced in a study of OX40 agonist ivuxolimab in advanced cancers. The protocol was immunoSEQ multiplex PCR, while the TCRdb copy is restricted to in-frame clones and leaves out a portion. Of 42,000 or so clones in the sample, 84% were seen once. The material sequenced was CD4+ or CD8+ T cells sorted from blood, taken in a trial of the OX40 agonist ivuxolimab. These receptor sequences come from an adult with an advanced solid tumor such as melanoma, head and neck, liver or kidney cancer. The CDR3 runs from the conserved cysteine through the conserved F or W. The order of the fields is clone size, D gene, J gene, V gene, CDR3 protein, CDR3 DNA. D genes are given only for firm matches. Only part of the rows carry a size: once, few, many, or a class if the clone is expanded.

clone size: NA
D gene: NA
J gene: TRBJ2-1
V gene: TRBV30
CDR3 protein: CAWRQGGAVNEQFF
CDR3 DNA: TGTGCCTGGAGGCAGGGGGGGGCCGTCAATGAGCAGTTCTTC

clone size: NA
D gene: TRBD1
J gene: TRBJ2-7
V gene: TRBV19
CDR3 protein: CASNPGGFNEQYF
CDR3 DNA: TGTGCCAGTAATCCAGGGGGCTTCAACGAGCAGTACTTC

clone size: once
D gene: NA
J gene: TRBJ1-1
V gene: TRBV11-3
CDR3 protein: CASSSTAHTEAFF
CDR3 DNA: TGTGCCAGCAGCTCAACGGCTCACACTGAAGCTTTCTTT

clone size: NA
D gene: NA
J gene: TRBJ2-3
V gene: TRBV14
CDR3 protein: CASSQDWFGQQGVDTQYF
CDR3 DNA: TGTGCCAGCAGCCAAGATTGGTTCGGACAGCAAGGCGTGGATACGCAGTATTTT

clone size: NA
D gene: TRBD2
J gene: TRBJ2-2
V gene: TRBV4-1
CDR3 protein: CASSQTPSGSGRSGELFF
CDR3 DNA: TGCGCCAGCAGCCAGACCCCTAGCGGGAGCGGCCGGTCCGGGGAGCTGTTTTTT

clone size: few
D gene: NA
J gene: TRBJ1-1
V gene: TRBV5-8
CDR3 protein: CASSFTGSTEAFF
CDR3 DNA: TGTGCCAGCAGCTTCACGGGGAGTACTGAAGCTTTCTTT

clone size: NA
D gene: TRBD1
J gene: TRBJ2-1
V gene: TRBV2
CDR3 protein: CASSEDPRDRVRFEQFF
CDR3 DNA: TGTGCCAGCAGTGAAGACCCTCGGGACAGGGTAAGATTTGAGCAGTTCTTC

clone size: NA
D gene: NA
J gene: TRBJ1-1
V gene: TRBV4-1
CDR3 protein: CASSQDAWGNTEAFF
CDR3 DNA: TGCGCCAGCAGCCAAGATGCTTGGGGGAACACTGAAGCTTTCTTT

clone size: NA
D gene: TRBD1
J gene: TRBJ1-2
V gene: TRBV29-1
CDR3 protein: CSVDNKGQGAYGYTF
CDR3 DNA: TGCAGCGTTGATAATAAGGGACAGGGAGCCTATGGCTACACCTTC

clone size: NA
D gene: TRBD1
J gene: TRBJ1-1
V gene: TRBV6-5
CDR3 protein: CASSYRQGGTEAFF
CDR3 DNA: TGTGCCAGCAGTTACCGACAGGGTGGCACTGAAGCTTTCTTT

clone size: NA
D gene: TRBD1
J gene: TRBJ2-7
V gene: TRBV6-1
CDR3 protein: CASSVGQGPSYEQYF
CDR3 DNA: TGTGCCAGCAGTGTCGGACAGGGGCCTTCCTACGAGCAGTACTTC

clone size: NA
D gene: NA
J gene: TRBJ1-1
V gene: TRBV28
CDR3 protein: CASSFRNTEAFF
CDR3 DNA: TGTGCCAGCAGCTTCAGGAACACTGAAGCTTTCTTT

clone size: NA
D gene: NA
J gene: TRBJ2-2
V gene: TRBV6-6
CDR3 protein: CATTRGAGELFF
CDR3 DNA: TGTGCCACTACGCGAGGGGCCGGGGAGCTGTTTTTT

clone size: NA
D gene: NA
J gene: TRBJ2-3
V gene: TRBV13
CDR3 protein: CASSLGSPRHLTEGADTQYF
CDR3 DNA: TGTGCCAGCAGCTTAGGCTCCCCCCGGCACCTTACAGAGGGGGCAGATACGCAGTATTTT

clone size: NA
D gene: TRBD1
J gene: TRBJ1-1
V gene: TRBV7-9
CDR3 protein: CASSATGQGLNTEAFF
CDR3 DNA: TGTGCCAGCAGCGCTACCGGACAGGGACTGAACACTGAAGCTTTCTTT

clone size: NA
D gene: NA
J gene: TRBJ2-7
V gene: TRBV5-4
CDR3 protein: CASSGDPAGEQYF
CDR3 DNA: TGTGCCAGCAGCGGCGACCCGGCGGGGGAGCAGTACTTC

clone size: NA
D gene: TRBD2
J gene: TRBJ2-3
V gene: TRBV5-8
CDR3 protein: CASSLGSGGSTDTQYF
CDR3 DNA: TGTGCCAGCAGCTTGGGGTCGGGAGGGTCCACAGATACGCAGTATTTT

clone size: NA
D gene: NA
J gene: TRBJ2-1
V gene: TRBV5-6
CDR3 protein: CASSLAGSSYNEQFF
CDR3 DNA: TGTGCCAGCAGCTTGGCCGGGAGCTCCTACAATGAGCAGTTCTTC

clone size: NA
D gene: NA
J gene: TRBJ1-3
V gene: TRBV4-1
CDR3 protein: CASSEYPSGNTIYF
CDR3 DNA: TGCGCCAGCAGCGAATACCCCTCTGGAAACACCATATATTTT

clone size: once
D gene: NA
J gene: TRBJ1-1
V gene: TRBV5-5
CDR3 protein: CASSPAHQNPLAEAFF
CDR3 DNA: TGTGCCAGCAGCCCGGCCCATCAGAACCCCTTAGCTGAAGCTTTCTTT

clone size: once
D gene: NA
J gene: TRBJ1-2
V gene: TRBV5-1
CDR3 protein: CASSLAPQREANYGYTF
CDR3 DNA: TGCGCCAGCAGCTTGGCCCCTCAAAGGGAAGCTAACTATGGCTACACCTTC

clone size: NA
D gene: NA
J gene: TRBJ2-3
V gene: TRBV9
CDR3 protein: CASSVDPEDTQYF
CDR3 DNA: TGTGCCAGCAGCGTAGACCCGGAGGACACGCAGTATTTT

clone size: NA
D gene: NA
J gene: TRBJ2-7
V gene: TRBV27
CDR3 protein: CASSFGGALGEQYF
CDR3 DNA: TGTGCCAGCAGTTTCGGCGGGGCGTTAGGCGAGCAGTACTTC

clone size: once
D gene: TRBD2
J gene: TRBJ2-4
V gene: TRBV4-2
CDR3 protein: CASSQGGGISGVEIQYF
CDR3 DNA: TGTGCCAGCAGCCAAGGCGGGGGGATTAGCGGAGTAGAGATTCAGTACTTC

clone size: NA
D gene: NA
J gene: TRBJ2-7
V gene: TRBV2
CDR3 protein: CASASRAQGNYEQYF
CDR3 DNA: TGTGCCAGCGCCTCAAGGGCGCAGGGTAACTACGAGCAGTACTTC

clone size: NA
D gene: NA
J gene: TRBJ2-5
V gene: TRBV11-2
CDR3 protein: CASSFGRQETQYF
CDR3 DNA: TGTGCCAGCAGCTTTGGACGACAAGAGACCCAGTACTTC

clone size: NA
D gene: NA
J gene: TRBJ2-1
V gene: TRBV15
CDR3 protein: CGPVSSYNEQFF
CDR3 DNA: TGTGGACCGGTGAGCTCCTACAATGAGCAGTTCTTC

clone size: medium-sized
D gene: TRBD1
J gene: TRBJ2-7
V gene: TRBV19
CDR3 protein: CASSMGQGAYEQYF
CDR3 DNA: TGTGCCAGTAGTATGGGGCAGGGGGCCTACGAGCAGTACTTC